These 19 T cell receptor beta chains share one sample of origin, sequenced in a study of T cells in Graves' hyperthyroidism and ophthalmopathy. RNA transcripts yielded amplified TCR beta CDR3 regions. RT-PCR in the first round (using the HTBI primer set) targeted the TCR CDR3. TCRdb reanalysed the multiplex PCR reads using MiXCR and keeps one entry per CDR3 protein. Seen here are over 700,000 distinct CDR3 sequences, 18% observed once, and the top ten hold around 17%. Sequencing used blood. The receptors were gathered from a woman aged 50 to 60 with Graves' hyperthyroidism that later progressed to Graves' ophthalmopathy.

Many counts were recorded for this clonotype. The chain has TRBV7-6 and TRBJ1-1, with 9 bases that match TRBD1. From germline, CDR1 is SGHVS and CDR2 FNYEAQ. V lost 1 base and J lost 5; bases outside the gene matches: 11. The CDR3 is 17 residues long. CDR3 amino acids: CASSLEQGASLGTEAFF. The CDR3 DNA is TGTGCCAGCAGCTTAGAACAGGGGGCCTCCTTGGGGACTGAAGCTTTCTTT.

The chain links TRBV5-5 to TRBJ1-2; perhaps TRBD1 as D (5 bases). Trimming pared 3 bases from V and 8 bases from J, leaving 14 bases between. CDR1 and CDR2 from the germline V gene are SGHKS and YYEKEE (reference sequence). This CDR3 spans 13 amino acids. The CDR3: CASSSGTRDGYTF. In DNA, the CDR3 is TGTGCCAGCAGCTCCGGGACGAGGGACGGCTACACCTTC.

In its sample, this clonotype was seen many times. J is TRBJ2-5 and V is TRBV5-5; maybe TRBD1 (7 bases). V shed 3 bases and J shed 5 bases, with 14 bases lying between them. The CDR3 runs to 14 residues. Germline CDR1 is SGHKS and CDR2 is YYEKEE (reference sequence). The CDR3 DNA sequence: TGTGCCAGCAGCTGGAGGGACAGAGAGGAGACCCAGTACTTC. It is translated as CASSWRDREETQYF. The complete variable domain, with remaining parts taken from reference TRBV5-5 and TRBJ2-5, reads DAGVTQSPTHLIKTRGQQVTLRCSPISGHKSVSWYQQVLGQGPQFIFQYYEKEERGRGNFPDRFSARQFPNYSSELNVNALLLGDSALYLCASSWRDREETQYFGPGTRLLVL.

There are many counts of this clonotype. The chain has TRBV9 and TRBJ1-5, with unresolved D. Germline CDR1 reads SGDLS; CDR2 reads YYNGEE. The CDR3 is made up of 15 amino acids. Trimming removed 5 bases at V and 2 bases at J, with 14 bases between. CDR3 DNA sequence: TGTGCCAGCAGGTGTCGGTTAGGGTGCAATCAGCCCCAGCATTTT. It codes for CASRCRLGCNQPQHF. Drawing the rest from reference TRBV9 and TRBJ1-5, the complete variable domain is DSGVTQTPKHLITATGQRVTLRCSPRSGDLSVYWYQQSLDQGLQFLIQYYNGEERAKGNILERFSAQQFPDLHSELNLSSLELGDSALYFCASRCRLGCNQPQHFGDGTRLSIL.

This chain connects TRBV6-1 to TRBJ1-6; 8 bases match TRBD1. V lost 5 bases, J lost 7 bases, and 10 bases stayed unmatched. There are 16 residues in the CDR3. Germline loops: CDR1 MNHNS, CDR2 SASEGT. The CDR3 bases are TGTGCCAGCAGTTTCGGACAGGGACTATACAATTCACCCCTCCACTTT. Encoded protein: CASSFGQGLYNSPLHF.

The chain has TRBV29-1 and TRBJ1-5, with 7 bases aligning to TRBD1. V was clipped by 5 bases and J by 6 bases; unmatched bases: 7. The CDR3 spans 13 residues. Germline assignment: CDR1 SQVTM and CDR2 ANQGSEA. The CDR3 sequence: CSVSNRGGQPQHF. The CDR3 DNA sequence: TGCAGCGTTTCTAACAGGGGAGGTCAGCCCCAGCATTTT.

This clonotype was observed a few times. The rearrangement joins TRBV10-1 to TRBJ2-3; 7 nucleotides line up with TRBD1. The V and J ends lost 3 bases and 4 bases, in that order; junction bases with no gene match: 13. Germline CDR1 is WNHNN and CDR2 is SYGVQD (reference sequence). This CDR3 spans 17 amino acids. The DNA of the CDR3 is TGCGCCAGCAGTGACAGAAGAACAGGGGAGAGCGCAGATACGCAGTATTTT. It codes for CASSDRRTGESADTQYF.

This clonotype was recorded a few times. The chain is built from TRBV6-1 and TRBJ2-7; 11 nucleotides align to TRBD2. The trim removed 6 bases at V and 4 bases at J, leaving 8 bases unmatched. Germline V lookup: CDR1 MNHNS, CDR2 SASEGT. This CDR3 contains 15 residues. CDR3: CASSPASGGRYEQYF. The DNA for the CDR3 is TGTGCCAGCAGCCCCGCTAGCGGGGGGAGGTACGAGCAGTACTTC.

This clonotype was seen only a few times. This chain's CDR3 is CASSLAYDRAAGSPLHF. CDR3 in DNA: TGTGCCAGCAGCTTGGCTTATGACAGGGCAGCGGGTTCACCCCTCCACTTT. V gene TRBV5-6 combines with J gene TRBJ1-6, with 7 bases fitting TRBD1. CDR3 length: 17 residues. The trim removed 0 bases at V and 9 bases at J, leaving 12 bases unmatched. Looked up from germline, CDR1 is SGHDT and CDR2 is YYEEEE.

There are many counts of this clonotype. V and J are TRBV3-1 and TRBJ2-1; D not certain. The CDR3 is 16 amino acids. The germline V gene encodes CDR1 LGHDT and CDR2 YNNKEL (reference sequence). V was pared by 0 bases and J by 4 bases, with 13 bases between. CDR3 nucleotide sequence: TGTGCCAGCAGCCAAGATCCCCGACTTAATTACAATGAGCAGTTCTTC. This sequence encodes CASSQDPRLNYNEQFF.

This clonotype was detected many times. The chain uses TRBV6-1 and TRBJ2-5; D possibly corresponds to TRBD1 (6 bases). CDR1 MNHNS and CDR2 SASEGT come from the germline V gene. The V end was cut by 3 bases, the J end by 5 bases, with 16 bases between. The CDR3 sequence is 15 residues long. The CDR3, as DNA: TGTGCCAGCAGTGACAGGACAGCCAAAGGGGAGACCCAGTACTTC. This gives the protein CASSDRTAKGETQYF.

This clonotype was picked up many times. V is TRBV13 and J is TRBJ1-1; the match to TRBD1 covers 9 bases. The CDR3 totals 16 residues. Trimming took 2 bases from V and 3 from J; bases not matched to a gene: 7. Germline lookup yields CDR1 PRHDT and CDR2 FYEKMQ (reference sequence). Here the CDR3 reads CASSLRDRAGDTEAFF. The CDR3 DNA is TGTGCCAGCAGCTTAAGGGACAGGGCGGGGGACACTGAAGCTTTCTTT.

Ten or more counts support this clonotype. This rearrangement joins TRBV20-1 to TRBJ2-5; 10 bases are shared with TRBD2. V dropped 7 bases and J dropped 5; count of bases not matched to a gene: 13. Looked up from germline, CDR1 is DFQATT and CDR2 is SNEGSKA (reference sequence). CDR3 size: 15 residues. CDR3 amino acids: CSVGVAGGLEETQYF. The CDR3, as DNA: TGCAGTGTGGGGGTAGCGGGGGGATTAGAGGAGACCCAGTACTTC.

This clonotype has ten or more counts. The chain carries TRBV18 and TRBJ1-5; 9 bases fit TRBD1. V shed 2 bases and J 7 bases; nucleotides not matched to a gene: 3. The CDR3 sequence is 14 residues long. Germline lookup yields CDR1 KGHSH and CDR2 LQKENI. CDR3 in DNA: TGTGCCAGCTCACCAGGGGACAGGGTACAGCCCCAGCATTTT. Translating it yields CASSPGDRVQPQHF.

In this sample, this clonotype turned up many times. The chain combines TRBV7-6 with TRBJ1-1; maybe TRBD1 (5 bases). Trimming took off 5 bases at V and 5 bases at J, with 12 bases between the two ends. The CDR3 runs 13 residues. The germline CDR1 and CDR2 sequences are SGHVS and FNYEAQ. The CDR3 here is CASSPFGGTEAFF. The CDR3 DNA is TGTGCCAGCAGCCCGTTCGGGGGTACTGAAGCTTTCTTT.

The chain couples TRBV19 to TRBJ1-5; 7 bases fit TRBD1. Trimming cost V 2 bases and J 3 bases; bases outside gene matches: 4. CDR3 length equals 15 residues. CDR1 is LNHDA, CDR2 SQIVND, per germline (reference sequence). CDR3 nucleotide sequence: TGTGCCAGTAGTATACGACAGGGCTACAATCAGCCCCAGCATTTT. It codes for CASSIRQGYNQPQHF.

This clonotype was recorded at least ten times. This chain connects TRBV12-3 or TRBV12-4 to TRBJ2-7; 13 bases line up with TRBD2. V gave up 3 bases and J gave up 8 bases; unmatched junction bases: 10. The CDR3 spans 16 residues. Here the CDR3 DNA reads TGTGCCAGCAGTTTCTGGATGGGACTAGCGGGGAACAAGCAGTACTTC. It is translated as CASSFWMGLAGNKQYF.

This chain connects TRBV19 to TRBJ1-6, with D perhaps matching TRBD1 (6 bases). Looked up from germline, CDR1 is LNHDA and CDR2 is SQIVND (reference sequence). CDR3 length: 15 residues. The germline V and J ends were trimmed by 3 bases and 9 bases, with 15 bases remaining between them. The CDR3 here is CASSIGTTGISPLHF. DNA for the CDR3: TGTGCCAGTAGTATTGGGACAACAGGGATTTCACCCCTCCACTTT.

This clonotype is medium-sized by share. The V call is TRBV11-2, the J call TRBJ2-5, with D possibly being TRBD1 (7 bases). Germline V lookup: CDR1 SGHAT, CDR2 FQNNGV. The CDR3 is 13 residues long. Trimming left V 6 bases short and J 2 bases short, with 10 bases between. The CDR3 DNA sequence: TGTGCCAGCAGGGGGGGACAGCAAGAGACCCAGTACTTC. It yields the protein CASRGGQQETQYF.